The clone carrying this TCR beta chain was detected once. The table came from immunoSEQ multiplex PCR; TCRdb's copy has only in-frame clones and leaves some out. The repertoire holds approximately 140,000 clones, with around nine tenths as singletons. CDR3 length: 15 amino acids. The V and J ends lost 6 bases and 0 bases respectively, with 9 bases between them. The germline V gene has CDR1 MNHEY and CDR2 SMNVEV (reference sequence). These data belong to a study of control samples from healthy donors and cancer patients. The sequence derives from a man between 50 and 59 years old with head and neck cancer. The rearrangement joins TRBV27 to TRBJ2-6, with D unresolved. Sequenced: PBMCs. The CDR3 DNA reads TGTGCCAGCAGCTCAATTCTCTCTGGGGCCAACGTCCTGACTTTC. Residues: CASSSILSGANVLTF.